Below, 20 T cell receptor beta chains from the same sample are listed, as sequenced in a study of T cell responses to AZD1222 COVID-19 vaccine. Sequenced by immunoSEQ multiplex PCR; TCRdb stores in-frame clones only, minus some. The sample lists 100,000 to 150,000 clones; 90% were seen once. The material sequenced was peripheral blood, taken on day 0 of AZD1222 vaccination. These TCRs come from an adult in good health.

This sequence joins TRBV15 and TRBJ2-4; no clear D gene. Germline V gives CDR1 LNHNV, CDR2 YYDKDF (reference sequence). The CDR3 runs 15 residues. V shed 0 bases and J shed 9 bases, with 15 bases lying between them. CDR3 coding DNA: TGTGCCACCAGCAGAGATCGCGGTAGCTTCTTCATTCAGTACTTC. Protein sequence: CATSRDRGSFFIQYF.

The V and J genes are TRBV7-9 and TRBJ2-5; 7 nucleotides match TRBD1. This CDR3 spans 16 amino acids. Trimming at V came to 3 bases and at J to 1 base, leaving 8 bases not matched to a gene. Germline lookup yields CDR1 SEHNR and CDR2 FQNEAQ (reference sequence). The CDR3 loop reads CASSFPDRTSQETQYF. The CDR3 DNA sequence: TGTGCCAGCAGCTTCCCGGACAGGACGAGCCAAGAGACCCAGTACTTC.

The chain is built from TRBV27 and TRBJ1-5; TRBD1 might be the D (5 bases). This CDR3 comprises 14 residues. The V and J ends lost 2 bases and 7 bases respectively, with 12 bases between them. Germline CDR1 and CDR2: MNHEY and SMNVEV (reference sequence). CDR3 sequence: CASSLRGVDQPQHF. The CDR3 bases are TGTGCCAGCAGTTTACGGGGGGTGGACCAGCCCCAGCATTTT.

This chain uses TRBV7-2 with TRBJ1-6, with D possibly TRBD1 on 5 matching bases. V was cut by 0 bases and J by 6 bases, with 9 bases left in between. This CDR3 region has 15 residues. Germline V gene data show CDR1 as SGHTA and CDR2 as FQGNSA. The CDR3 nucleotides read TGTGCCAGCAGCTTAGCGGCAGGGCTTAATTCACCCCTCCACTTT. Encoded protein: CASSLAAGLNSPLHF.

The chain has TRBV6-1 and TRBJ1-6; D is uncertain. Trimming shortened V by 3 bases and J by 10 bases, and 16 bases separated the two germline ends. The germline V gene encodes CDR1 MNHNS and CDR2 SASEGT. The CDR3 length is 15 residues. The CDR3 region is CASSDRLGYKSPLHF. CDR3 nucleotides: TGTGCCAGCAGTGATCGTTTAGGGTACAAGTCACCCCTCCACTTT.

V gene TRBV6-5 combines with J gene TRBJ1-1; D perhaps matches TRBD1 (5 bases). V was trimmed by 0 bases and J by 4 bases, leaving 12 bases between them. CDR3 size: 15 residues. Germline V gene data show CDR1 as MNHEY and CDR2 as SVGAGI. CDR3 nucleotide sequence: TGTGCCAGCAGTTACTCCCAGGGTGGTTCCACTGAAGCTTTCTTT. This encodes CASSYSQGGSTEAFF.

This chain uses TRBV11-2 with TRBJ2-7; D may match TRBD1 or TRBD2 (5 bases each). V was pared by 2 bases and J by 7 bases, with 18 bases between. The CDR3 contains 15 residues. In germline, CDR1 is SGHAT, CDR2 FQNNGV. CDR3 loop: CASSLQGAGVGEQYF. The CDR3, as DNA: TGTGCCAGCAGCTTACAGGGCGCCGGGGTAGGGGAGCAGTACTTC. Drawing the rest from reference TRBV11-2 and TRBJ2-7, the complete variable domain is EAGVAQSPRYKIIEKRQSVAFWCNPISGHATLYWYQQILGQGPKLLIQFQNNGVVDDSQLPKDRFSAERLKGVDSTLKIQPAKLEDSAVYLCASSLQGAGVGEQYFGPGTRLTVT.

The V and J genes are TRBV28 and TRBJ1-5; no clear D. Trimming left V 3 bases short and J 9 bases short, with 12 bases between. This CDR3 spans 13 amino acids. Germline-derived CDR1 and CDR2 are MDHEN and SYDVKM. Here the CDR3 reads CASSLQLIRPQHF. The CDR3 bases are TGTGCCAGCAGTTTGCAGCTAATCCGGCCCCAGCATTTT.

The chain links TRBV7-6 to TRBJ1-1; weak D call: TRBD1 (5 bases). CDR3 size: 17 residues. The germline gives CDR1 SGHVS, CDR2 FNYEAQ. The germline V and J ends were trimmed by 3 bases and 2 bases, with 19 bases remaining between them. The CDR3 loop reads CASSFRDDTGQNTEAFF. In DNA form, the CDR3 reads TGTGCCAGCAGCTTCCGAGACGACACCGGACAAAACACTGAAGCTTTCTTT. The full variable domain, with the rest looked up from reference TRBV7-6 and TRBJ1-1, is GAGVSQSPRYKVTKRGQDVALRCDPISGHVSLYWYRQALGQGPEFLTYFNYEAQQDKSGLPNDRFSAERPEGSISTLTIQRTEQRDSAMYRCASSFRDDTGQNTEAFFGQGTRLTVV.

J is TRBJ2-1 and V is TRBV27, with 7 bases fitting TRBD2. The CDR3 is 16 amino acids. Germline V gene sequence: CDR1 MNHEY, CDR2 SMNVEV (reference sequence). The V and J ends lost 6 bases and 7 bases, in that order; junction bases with no gene match: 15. CDR3 nucleotide sequence: TGTGCCAGCAGCCTTCTTTCGAGCGGGATGGGAAATGAGCAGTTCTTC. This encodes CASSLLSSGMGNEQFF.

CDR3 sequence (DNA): TGTGCCAGCAGCCAAGATCGCCGTCTCCTCGCCATGAACACTGAAGCTTTCTTT. Residues: CASSQDRRLLAMNTEAFF. This chain uses TRBV3-1 (or the pseudogene TRBV3-2) with TRBJ1-1, with D unresolved. The CDR3 extends over 18 amino acids. Germline CDR1 LGHDT, CDR2 YNNKEL (reference sequence). The ends were cut back, 0 bases at V and 0 bases at J, with 17 bases in the middle.

The chain links TRBV10-2 to TRBJ1-2; 7 bases line up with TRBD1. The trim removed 10 bases at V and 3 bases at J, leaving 11 bases unmatched. The CDR3 totals 14 residues. CDR1 WSHSY and CDR2 SAAADI come from the germline V gene. The CDR3 is CATEERGLDYGYTF. The CDR3 region has the DNA TGCGCCACCGAAGAGAGGGGGCTGGACTATGGCTACACCTTC.

The chain is built from TRBV9 and TRBJ2-7, with TRBD2 matching over 13 bases. The CDR3 is 17 residues long. J lost 6 bases, V lost 4 bases, and 13 bases had no gene match. CDR1 and CDR2 (germline): SGDLS, YYNGEE. DNA for the CDR3: TGTGCCAGCAGCTCGGGACTAGCGGGGCCCACCCCCTTCGAGCAGTACTTC. Protein sequence: CASSSGLAGPTPFEQYF.

The V and J genes are TRBV15 and TRBJ1-6, with D unresolved. Trimming took 1 base from V and 7 from J, leaving 5 bases between them. The CDR3 is 13 amino acids. In germline, CDR1 is LNHNV, CDR2 YYDKDF (reference sequence). CDR3 sequence reads: CATSRVGNSPLHF. DNA for the CDR3: TGTGCCACCAGCAGAGTTGGGAATTCACCCCTCCACTTT.

The V call is TRBV7-9, the J call TRBJ2-6; D possibly uses TRBD1 or TRBD2 (5 bases each). The V gene lost 3 bases and the J gene lost 4 bases, with 13 bases spanning the gap. The length of the CDR3 is 16 residues. Germline CDR1 SEHNR, CDR2 FQNEAQ (reference sequence). The CDR3 sequence: CASSFLGTWGANVLTF. The CDR3, as DNA: TGTGCCAGCAGCTTTTTGGGGACGTGGGGGGCCAACGTCCTGACTTTC.

The chain employs TRBV27 and TRBJ1-2; D is perhaps TRBD1 (5 bases). Germline V gene lookup returns CDR1 MNHEY and CDR2 SMNVEV (reference sequence). V dropped 10 bases and J dropped 7 bases, with 22 bases sitting between them. This CDR3 has 14 residues. The CDR3 nucleotides read TGTGCCACCTTGAATGGGGCTGGCGTGGGTGGCTACACCTTC. It translates to CATLNGAGVGGYTF.

J is TRBJ1-1 and V is TRBV4-1; D perhaps matches TRBD1 (6 bases). The CDR3 length is 16 residues. Trimming removed 0 bases at V and 1 base at J, with 12 bases between. Germline V gene data show CDR1 as MGHRA and CDR2 as YSYEKL. The chain's CDR3 is CASSQDSGGANTEAFF. The CDR3 coding sequence is TGCGCCAGCAGCCAAGATAGTGGGGGCGCGAACACTGAAGCTTTCTTT.

This clone was detected only a few times. V is TRBV5-1 and J is TRBJ1-1; D not resolved. Looked up from germline, CDR1 is SGHRS and CDR2 is YFSETQ. V shed 4 bases and J shed 1 base, with 8 bases lying between them. The CDR3 covers 13 residues. The CDR3, as DNA: TGCGCCAGCAGCACAACAGAGAACACTGAAGCTTTCTTT. Translating it yields CASSTTENTEAFF.

V gene TRBV19 combines with J gene TRBJ2-1; either TRBD1 or TRBD2 may supply D (6 bases each). CDR1 and CDR2 from the germline V gene are LNHDA and SQIVND (reference sequence). CDR3 length: 17 residues. V lost 1 base and J lost 6, with 19 bases in between. The CDR3, as DNA: TGTGCCAGTAGTATAGGGGGACGGGGGCCCACCCCCAATGAGCAGTTCTTC. The encoded protein is CASSIGGRGPTPNEQFF.

The chain joins TRBV9 to TRBJ2-1, with 7 bases identical to TRBD2. Germline V gives CDR1 SGDLS, CDR2 YYNGEE. The V gene end was trimmed by 6 bases and the J gene end by 4 bases; junction bases not matched to a gene: 10. CDR3 size: 15 residues. In nucleotides, the CDR3 is TGTGCCAGCACCCGACCGACAGCGGGATACAATGAGCAGTTCTTC. Translating gives CASTRPTAGYNEQFF.